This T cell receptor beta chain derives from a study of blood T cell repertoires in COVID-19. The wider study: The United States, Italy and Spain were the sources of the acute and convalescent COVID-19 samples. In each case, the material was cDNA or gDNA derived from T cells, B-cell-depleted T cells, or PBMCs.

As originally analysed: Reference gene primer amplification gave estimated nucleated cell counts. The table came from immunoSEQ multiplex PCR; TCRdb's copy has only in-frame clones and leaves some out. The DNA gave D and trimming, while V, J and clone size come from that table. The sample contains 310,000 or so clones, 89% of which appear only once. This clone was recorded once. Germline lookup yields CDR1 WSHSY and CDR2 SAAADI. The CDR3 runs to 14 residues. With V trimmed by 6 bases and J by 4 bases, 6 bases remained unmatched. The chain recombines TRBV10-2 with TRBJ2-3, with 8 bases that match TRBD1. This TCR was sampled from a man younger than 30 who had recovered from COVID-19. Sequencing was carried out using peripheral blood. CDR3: CASSRTGSADTQYF. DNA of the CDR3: TGCGCCAGCAGCCGGACAGGGAGCGCAGATACGCAGTATTTT.